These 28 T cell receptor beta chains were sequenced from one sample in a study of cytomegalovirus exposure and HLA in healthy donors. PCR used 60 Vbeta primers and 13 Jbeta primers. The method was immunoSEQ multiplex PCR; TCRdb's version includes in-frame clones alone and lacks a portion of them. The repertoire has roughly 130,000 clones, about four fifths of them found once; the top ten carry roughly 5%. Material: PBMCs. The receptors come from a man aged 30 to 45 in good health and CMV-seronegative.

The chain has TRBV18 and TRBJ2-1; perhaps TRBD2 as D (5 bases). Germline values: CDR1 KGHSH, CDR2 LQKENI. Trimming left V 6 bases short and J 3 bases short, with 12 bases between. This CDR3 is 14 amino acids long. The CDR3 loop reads CASSLNDYYNEQFF. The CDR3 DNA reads TGTGCCAGCTCGCTGAATGACTACTACAATGAGCAGTTCTTC.

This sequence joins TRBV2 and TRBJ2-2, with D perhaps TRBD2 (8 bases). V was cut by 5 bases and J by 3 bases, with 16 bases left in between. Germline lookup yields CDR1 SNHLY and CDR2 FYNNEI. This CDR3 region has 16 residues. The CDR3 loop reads CASSPRGREDTGELFF. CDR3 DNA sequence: TGTGCCAGCAGTCCAAGGGGGCGGGAGGACACCGGGGAGCTGTTTTTT. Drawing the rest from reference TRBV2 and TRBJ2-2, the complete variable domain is EPEVTQTPSHQVTQMGQEVILRCVPISNHLYFYWYRQILGQKVEFLVSFYNNEISEKSEIFDDQFSVERPDGSNFTLKIRSTKLEDSAMYFCASSPRGREDTGELFFGEGSRLTVL.

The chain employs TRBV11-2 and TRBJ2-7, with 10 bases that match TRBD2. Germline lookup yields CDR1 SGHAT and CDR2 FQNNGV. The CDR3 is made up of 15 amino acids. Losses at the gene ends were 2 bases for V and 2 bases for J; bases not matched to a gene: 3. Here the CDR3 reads CASSLLAGETYEQYF. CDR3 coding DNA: TGTGCCAGCAGCTTACTAGCGGGGGAGACCTACGAGCAGTACTTC. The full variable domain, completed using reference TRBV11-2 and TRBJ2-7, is EAGVAQSPRYKIIEKRQSVAFWCNPISGHATLYWYQQILGQGPKLLIQFQNNGVVDDSQLPKDRFSAERLKGVDSTLKIQPAKLEDSAVYLCASSLLAGETYEQYFGPGTRLTVT.

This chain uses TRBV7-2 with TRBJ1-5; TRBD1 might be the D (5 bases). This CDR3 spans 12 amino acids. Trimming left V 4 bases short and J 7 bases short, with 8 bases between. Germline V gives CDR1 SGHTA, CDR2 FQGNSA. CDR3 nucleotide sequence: TGTGCCAGCAGCTGGGGGGACCAGCCCCAGCATTTT. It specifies CASSWGDQPQHF.

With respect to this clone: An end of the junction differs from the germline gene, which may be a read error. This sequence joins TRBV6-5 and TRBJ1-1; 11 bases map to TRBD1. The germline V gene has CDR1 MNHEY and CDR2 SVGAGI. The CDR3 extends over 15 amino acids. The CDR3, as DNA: TGTGCCAGCAGTAGGGGGGACAGGGGGGACACTGAAGCTCTCTTT. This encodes CASSRGDRGDTEALF.

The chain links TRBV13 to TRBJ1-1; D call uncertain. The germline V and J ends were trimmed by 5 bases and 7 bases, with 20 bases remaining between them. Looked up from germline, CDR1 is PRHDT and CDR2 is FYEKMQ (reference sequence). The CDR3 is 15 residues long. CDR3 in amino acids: CASSPWSIGDFEAFF. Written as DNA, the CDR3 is TGTGCCAGCAGCCCCTGGTCGATCGGAGACTTTGAAGCTTTCTTT.

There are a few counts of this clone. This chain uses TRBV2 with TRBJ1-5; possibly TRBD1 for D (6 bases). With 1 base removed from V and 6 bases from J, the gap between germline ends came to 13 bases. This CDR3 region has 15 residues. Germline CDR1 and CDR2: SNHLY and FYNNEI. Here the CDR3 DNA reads TGTGCCAGCAGTGAAGGCAGGGGCAGGGGTCAGCCCCAGCATTTT. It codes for CASSEGRGRGQPQHF.

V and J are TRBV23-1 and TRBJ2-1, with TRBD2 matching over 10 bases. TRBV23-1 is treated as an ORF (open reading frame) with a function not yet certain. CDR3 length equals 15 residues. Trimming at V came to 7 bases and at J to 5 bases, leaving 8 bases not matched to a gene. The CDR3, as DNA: TGCGCCAGCACCACGACAGCGGGAGGGGACAATGAGCAGTTCTTC. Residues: CASTTTAGGDNEQFF.

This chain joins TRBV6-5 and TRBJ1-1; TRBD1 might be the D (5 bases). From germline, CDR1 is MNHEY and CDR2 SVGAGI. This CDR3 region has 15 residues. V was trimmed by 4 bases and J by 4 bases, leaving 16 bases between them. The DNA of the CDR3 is TGTGCCAGCAGTTTCGGACCGGGCGGGGCCACTGAAGCTTTCTTT. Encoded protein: CASSFGPGGATEAFF.

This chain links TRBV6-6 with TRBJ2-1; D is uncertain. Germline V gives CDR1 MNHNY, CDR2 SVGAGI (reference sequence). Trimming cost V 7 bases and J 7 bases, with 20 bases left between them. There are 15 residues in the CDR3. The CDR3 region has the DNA TGTGCCAGCACTCGGAGTTCGACCGTCCGAAATGAGCAGTTCTTC. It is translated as CASTRSSTVRNEQFF.

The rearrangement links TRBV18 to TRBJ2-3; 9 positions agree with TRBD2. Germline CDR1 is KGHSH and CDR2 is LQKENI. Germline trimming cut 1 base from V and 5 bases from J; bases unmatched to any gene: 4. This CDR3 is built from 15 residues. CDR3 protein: CASSPLAGARDTQYF. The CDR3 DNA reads TGTGCCAGCTCACCACTAGCGGGAGCTAGAGATACGCAGTATTTT.

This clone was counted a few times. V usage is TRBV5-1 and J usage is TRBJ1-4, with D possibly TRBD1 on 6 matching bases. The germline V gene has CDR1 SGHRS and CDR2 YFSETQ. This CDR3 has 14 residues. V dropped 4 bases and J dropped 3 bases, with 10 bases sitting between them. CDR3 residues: CASSPGDSNEKLFF. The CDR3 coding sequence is TGCGCCAGCAGCCCAGGGGATTCTAATGAAAAACTGTTTTTT.

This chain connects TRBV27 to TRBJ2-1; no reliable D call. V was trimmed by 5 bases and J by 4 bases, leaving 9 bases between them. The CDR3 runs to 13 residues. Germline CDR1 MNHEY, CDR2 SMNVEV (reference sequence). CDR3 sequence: CASSGPDYNEQFF. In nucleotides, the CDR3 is TGTGCCAGCAGTGGCCCCGATTACAATGAGCAGTTCTTC.

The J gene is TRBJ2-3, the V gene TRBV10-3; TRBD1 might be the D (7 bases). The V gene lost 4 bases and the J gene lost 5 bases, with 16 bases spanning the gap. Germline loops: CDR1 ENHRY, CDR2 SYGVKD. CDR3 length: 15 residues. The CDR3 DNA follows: TGTGCCATCAGTGCCGCAGGGGGGTTGAGAGATACGCAGTATTTT. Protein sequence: CAISAAGGLRDTQYF.

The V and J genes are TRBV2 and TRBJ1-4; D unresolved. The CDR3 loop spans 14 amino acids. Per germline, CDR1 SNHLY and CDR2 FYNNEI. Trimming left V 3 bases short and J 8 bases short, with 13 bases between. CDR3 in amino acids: CASSEEASSEKLFF. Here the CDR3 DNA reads TGTGCCAGCAGTGAGGAGGCGAGCTCCGAAAAACTGTTTTTT. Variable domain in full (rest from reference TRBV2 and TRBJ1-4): EPEVTQTPSHQVTQMGQEVILRCVPISNHLYFYWYRQILGQKVEFLVSFYNNEISEKSEIFDDQFSVERPDGSNFTLKIRSTKLEDSAMYFCASSEEASSEKLFFGSGTQLSVL.

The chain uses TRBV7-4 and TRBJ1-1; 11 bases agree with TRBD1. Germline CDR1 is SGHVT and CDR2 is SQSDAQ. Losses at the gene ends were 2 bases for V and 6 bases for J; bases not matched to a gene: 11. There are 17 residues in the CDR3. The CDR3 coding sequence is TGTGCCAGCAGCTTAAAAGGGACAGGGGGGTATCAGGCTGAAGCTTTCTTT. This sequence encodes CASSLKGTGGYQAEAFF. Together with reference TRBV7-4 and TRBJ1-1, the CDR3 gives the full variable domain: GAGVSQSPRYKVAKRGRDVALRCDSISGHVTLYWYRQTLGQGSEVLTYSQSDAQRDKSGRPSGRFSAERPERSVSTLKIQRTEQGDSAVYLCASSLKGTGGYQAEAFFGQGTRLTVV.

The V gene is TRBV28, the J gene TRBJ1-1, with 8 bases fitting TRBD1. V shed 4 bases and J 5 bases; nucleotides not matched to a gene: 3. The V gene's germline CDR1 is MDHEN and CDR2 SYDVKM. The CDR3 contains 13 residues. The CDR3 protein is CASSYRGWTEAFF. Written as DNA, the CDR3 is TGTGCCAGCAGTTACAGGGGGTGGACTGAAGCTTTCTTT.

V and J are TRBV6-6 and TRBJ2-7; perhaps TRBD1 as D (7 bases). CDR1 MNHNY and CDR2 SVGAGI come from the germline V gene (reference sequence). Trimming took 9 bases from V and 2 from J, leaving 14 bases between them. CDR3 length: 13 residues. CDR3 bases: TGTGCCAGTGCGGGGACAGTCGCCTACGAGCAGTACTTC. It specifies CASAGTVAYEQYF.

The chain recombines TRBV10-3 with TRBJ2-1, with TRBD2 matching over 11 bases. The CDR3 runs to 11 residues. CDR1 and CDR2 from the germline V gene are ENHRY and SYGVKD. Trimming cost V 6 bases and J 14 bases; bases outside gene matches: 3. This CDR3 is CAISHSGGEFF. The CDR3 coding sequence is TGTGCCATCAGCCATAGCGGGGGGGAGTTCTTC.

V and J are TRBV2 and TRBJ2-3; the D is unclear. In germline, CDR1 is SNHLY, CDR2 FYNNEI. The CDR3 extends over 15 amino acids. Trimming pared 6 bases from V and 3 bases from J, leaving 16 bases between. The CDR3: CASRETGHSTDTQYF. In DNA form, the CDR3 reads TGTGCCAGCAGGGAAACCGGTCATTCTACAGATACGCAGTATTTT.

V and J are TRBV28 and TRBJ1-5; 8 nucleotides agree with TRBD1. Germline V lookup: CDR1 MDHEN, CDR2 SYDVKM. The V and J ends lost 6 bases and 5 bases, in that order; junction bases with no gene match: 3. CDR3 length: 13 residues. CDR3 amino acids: CASRGTGDQPQHF. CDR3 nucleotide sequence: TGTGCCAGCAGGGGGACAGGCGATCAGCCCCAGCATTTT.

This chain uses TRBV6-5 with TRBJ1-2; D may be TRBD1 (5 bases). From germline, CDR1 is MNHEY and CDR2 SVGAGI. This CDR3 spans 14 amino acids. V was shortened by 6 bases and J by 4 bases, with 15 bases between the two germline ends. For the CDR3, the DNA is TGTGCCAGCAGCCGCGGACACCTGACCTATGGCTACACCTTC. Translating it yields CASSRGHLTYGYTF.

CDR3 sequence: CASRSASGGADTQYF. DNA for the CDR3: TGTGCCAGTAGGTCCGCTAGCGGGGGGGCTGATACGCAGTATTTT. The chain joins TRBV19 to TRBJ2-3; 12 bases line up with TRBD2. The trim removed 6 bases at V and 6 bases at J, leaving 7 bases unmatched. CDR3 length equals 15 residues. Germline-derived CDR1 and CDR2 are LNHDA and SQIVND (reference sequence).

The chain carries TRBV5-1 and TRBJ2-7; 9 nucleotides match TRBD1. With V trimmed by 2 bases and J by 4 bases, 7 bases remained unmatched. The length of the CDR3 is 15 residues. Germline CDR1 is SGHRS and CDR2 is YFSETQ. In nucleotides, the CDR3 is TGCGCCAGCAGCTTAAGACGGACAGGGGTTTACGAGCAGTACTTC. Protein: CASSLRRTGVYEQYF.

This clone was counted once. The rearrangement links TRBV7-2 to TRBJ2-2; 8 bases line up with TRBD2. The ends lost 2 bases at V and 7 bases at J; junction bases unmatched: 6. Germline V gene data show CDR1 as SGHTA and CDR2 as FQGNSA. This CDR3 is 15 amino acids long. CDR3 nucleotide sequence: TGTGCCAGCAGCTTAATGCTAGCGGGTGTCGGGGAGCTGTTTTTT. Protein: CASSLMLAGVGELFF.

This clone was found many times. CDR3 DNA sequence: TGTGCCAGCAGCTTCCTGATACAGGGGAGCTCCTACGAGCAGTACTTC. This translates into CASSFLIQGSSYEQYF. The V call is TRBV5-5, the J call TRBJ2-7; TRBD1 matches at 7 bases. Germline V lookup: CDR1 SGHKS, CDR2 YYEKEE (reference sequence). The CDR3 covers 16 residues. J lost 0 bases, V lost 2 bases, and 8 bases had no gene match.

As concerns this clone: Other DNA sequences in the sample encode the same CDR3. The CDR3 sequence is CASSPTGTMSEKLFF. The CDR3 nucleotides are TGTGCCAGCAGTCCAACAGGGACTATGTCGGAAAAACTGTTTTTT. V usage is TRBV28 and J usage is TRBJ1-4; weak D call: TRBD1 (6 bases). The germline gives CDR1 MDHEN, CDR2 SYDVKM. Trimming cost V 5 bases and J 8 bases, with 18 bases left between them. The CDR3 is made up of 15 amino acids.

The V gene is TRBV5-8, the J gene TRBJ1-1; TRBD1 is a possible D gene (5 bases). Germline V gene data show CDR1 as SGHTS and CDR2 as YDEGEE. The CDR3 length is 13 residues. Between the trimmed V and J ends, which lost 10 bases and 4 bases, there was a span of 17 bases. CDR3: CAGAGRDSTEAFF. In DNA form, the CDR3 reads TGTGCCGGGGCCGGGCGCGATAGCACTGAAGCTTTCTTT.